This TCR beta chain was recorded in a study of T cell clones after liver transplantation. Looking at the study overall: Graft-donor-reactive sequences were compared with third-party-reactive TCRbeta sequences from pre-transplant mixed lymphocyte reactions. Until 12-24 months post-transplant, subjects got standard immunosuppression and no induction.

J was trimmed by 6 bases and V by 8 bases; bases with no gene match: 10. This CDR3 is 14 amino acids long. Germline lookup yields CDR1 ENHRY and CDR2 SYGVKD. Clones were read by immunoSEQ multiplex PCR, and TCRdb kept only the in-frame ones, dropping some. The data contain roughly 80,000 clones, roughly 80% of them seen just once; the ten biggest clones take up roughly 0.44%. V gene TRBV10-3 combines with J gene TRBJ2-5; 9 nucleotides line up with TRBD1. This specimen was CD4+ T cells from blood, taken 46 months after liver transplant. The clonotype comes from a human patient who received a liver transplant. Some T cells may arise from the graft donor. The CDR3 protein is CAIGSGTGLKTQYF. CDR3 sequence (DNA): TGTGCCATCGGATCCGGGACAGGGCTCAAGACCCAGTACTTC.